This T cell receptor beta chain was captured by sequencing in a study of beta chain features in type 1 diabetes. The study reverse transcribed the entire isolated RNA, so it sequenced expressed TCRB transcripts. The method was immunoSEQ multiplex PCR; TCRdb's version includes in-frame clones alone and lacks a portion of them. This table holds 250,000 or so clones, around 65% found once. The CDR3 has 15 residues. Per germline, CDR1 LGHNA and CDR2 YNFKEQ. The V end lost 1 base, the J end lost 3 bases, and 12 bases lay between the germline ends. Points from the study as a whole: More deletions and fewer insertions at VDJ junctions were found in patients with type 1 diabetes.

Comment on this clone: What it binds is unknown.

Sequencing was carried out using naive CD4+ T cells from blood. The sequence derives from a man aged 25 to 40 in good health. The rearrangement links TRBV4-2 to TRBJ1-2; weak D call: TRBD1 (6 bases). The CDR3: CASSQVAGDDYGYTF. CDR3 nucleotides: TGTGCCAGCAGCCAAGTCGCAGGGGACGACTATGGCTACACCTTC.